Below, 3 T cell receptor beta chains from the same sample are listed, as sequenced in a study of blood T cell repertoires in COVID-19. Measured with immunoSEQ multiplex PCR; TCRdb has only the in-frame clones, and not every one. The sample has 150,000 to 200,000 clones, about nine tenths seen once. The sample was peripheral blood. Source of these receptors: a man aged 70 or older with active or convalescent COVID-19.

In DNA, the CDR3 is TGTGCCATCAGTGACTCCCCGGGGCGGGGGGCCGGGAGTGAGCAGTTCTTC. It specifies CAISDSPGRGAGSEQFF. This sequence joins TRBV10-3 and TRBJ2-1; 8 positions agree with TRBD2. Germline CDR1 reads ENHRY; CDR2 reads SYGVKD. The J segment lost 9 bases and the V segment lost 3 bases, leaving 16 bases of the junction unmatched. This CDR3 has 17 amino acids.

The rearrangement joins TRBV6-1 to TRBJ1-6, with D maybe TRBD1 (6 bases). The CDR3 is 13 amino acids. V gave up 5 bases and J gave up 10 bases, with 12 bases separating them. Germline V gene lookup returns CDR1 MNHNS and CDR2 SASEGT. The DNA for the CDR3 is TGTGCCAGCAGTTCAAGGGGGAACTCACCCCTCCACTTT. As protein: CASSSRGNSPLHF.

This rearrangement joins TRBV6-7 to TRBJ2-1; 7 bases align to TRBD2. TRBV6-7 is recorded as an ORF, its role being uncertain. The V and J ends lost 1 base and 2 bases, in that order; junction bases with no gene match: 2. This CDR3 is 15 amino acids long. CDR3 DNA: TGTGCCAGCAGTTACTTGGGGGGGGCCTACAATGAGCAGTTCTTC. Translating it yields CASSYLGGAYNEQFF.